Listed below are T cell receptor beta chains from one sample, sequenced in a study of blood T cell repertoires in COVID-19. TCRdb keeps only in-frame clones here, not all; method: immunoSEQ multiplex PCR. The table includes over 250,000 clones, 70% to 90% detected once. The sequencing sample was made of peripheral blood. The origin of the receptors is a woman between 65 and 79 years old with acute or convalescent COVID-19. The CDR3 runs from the conserved cysteine through the conserved F or W. D genes are given only for firm matches. Clone sizes are given selectively: once, few, many, or a class where the clone is expanded.

TGTGCCAGCAGCTCCGCTGGGAGACTAGCGGGGGTACTGACCTACGAGCAGTACTTC	CASSSAGRLAGVLTYEQYF	TRBJ2-7	TRBD2	TRBV5-6	-
TGTGCCAGCTCACCACAAATACGGACTAGCGGGGGCCGCTCTAGCACAGATACGCAGTATTTT	CASSPQIRTSGGRSSTDTQYF	TRBJ2-3	TRBD2	TRBV18	-
TGTGCCACCAGCAGGCCGGGTCCAGGGGCCCAAGAGACCCAGTACTTC	CATSRPGPGAQETQYF	TRBJ2-5	-	TRBV15	once
TGTGCCAGTAGTGTCGGACAGAGGAGAGAAAAACTGTTTTTT	CASSVGQRREKLFF	TRBJ1-4	-	TRBV19	few
TGTGCCAGCAGTGGACCGCGGGGGTACAATGAGCAGTTCTTC	CASSGPRGYNEQFF	TRBJ2-1	TRBD2	TRBV2	-
TGTGCCACCAGCAGAGATAGGACACCCGGAAACACCATATATTTT	CATSRDRTPGNTIYF	TRBJ1-3	-	TRBV15	-
TGCAGCGTTGAAGATGAAGGTAAGGGAGGGTGGTACTTC	CSVEDEGKGGWYF	TRBJ2-4	TRBD2	TRBV29-1	-
TGTGCCAGCAGTTTTGACAGAAACACTGAAGCTTTCTTT	CASSFDRNTEAFF	TRBJ1-1	-	TRBV5-5	-
TGTGCCAGCAGTTCTAGGACAGGGGAAGAGACCCAGTACTTC	CASSSRTGEETQYF	TRBJ2-5	TRBD1	TRBV2	-
TGTGCCAGCAGTTATCAGGAAGCCTATGGCTACACCTTC	CASSYQEAYGYTF	TRBJ1-2	-	TRBV28	-